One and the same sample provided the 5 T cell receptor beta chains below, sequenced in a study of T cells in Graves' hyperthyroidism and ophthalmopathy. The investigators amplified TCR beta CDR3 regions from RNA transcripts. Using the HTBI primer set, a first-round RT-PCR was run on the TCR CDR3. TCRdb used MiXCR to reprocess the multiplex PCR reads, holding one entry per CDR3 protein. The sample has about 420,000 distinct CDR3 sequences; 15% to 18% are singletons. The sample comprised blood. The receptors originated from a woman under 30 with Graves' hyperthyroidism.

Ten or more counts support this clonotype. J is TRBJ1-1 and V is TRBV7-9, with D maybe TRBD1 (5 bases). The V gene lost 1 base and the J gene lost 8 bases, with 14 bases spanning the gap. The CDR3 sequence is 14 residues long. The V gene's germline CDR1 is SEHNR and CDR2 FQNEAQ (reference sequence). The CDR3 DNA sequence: TGTGCCAGCAGCTTAGGCGGGGCCAATGGGGAAGCTTTCTTT. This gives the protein CASSLGGANGEAFF.

CDR3 sequence (DNA): TGTGCCACCAGTGATTTGCAGCCGGGAGAGCAGTTCTTC. This sequence encodes CATSDLQPGEQFF. This chain connects TRBV24-1 to TRBJ2-1, with a weak D call TRBD2 (5 bases). CDR1 is KGHDR, CDR2 SFDVKD, per germline. CDR3 length: 13 amino acids. Trimming removed 0 bases at V and 10 bases at J, with 9 bases between.

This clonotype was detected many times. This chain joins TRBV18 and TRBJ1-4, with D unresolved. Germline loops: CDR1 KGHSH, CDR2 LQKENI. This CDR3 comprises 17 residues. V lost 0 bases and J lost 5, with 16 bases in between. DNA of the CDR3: TGTGCCAGCTCACCACCAGGGTCCCCCCCGAAGAATGAAAAACTGTTTTTT. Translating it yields CASSPPGSPPKNEKLFF.

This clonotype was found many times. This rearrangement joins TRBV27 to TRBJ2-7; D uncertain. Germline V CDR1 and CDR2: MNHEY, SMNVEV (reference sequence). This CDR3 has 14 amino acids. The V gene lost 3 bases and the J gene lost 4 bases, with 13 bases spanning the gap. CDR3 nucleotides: TGTGCCAGCAGTTTGAAGTACATACCGTACGAGCAGTACTTC. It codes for CASSLKYIPYEQYF.

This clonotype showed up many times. DNA of the CDR3: TGTGCCAGCAGCGTATTTCCAGGGGGTGGGTTGGATGAGCAGTTCTTC. Its translation: CASSVFPGGGLDEQFF. The J gene is TRBJ2-1, the V gene TRBV9; TRBD1 aligns across 7 bases. The CDR3 is 16 amino acids. Unmatched junction bases numbered 12, after V lost 1 base and J lost 8 bases. The germline V gene encodes CDR1 SGDLS and CDR2 YYNGEE. The full variable domain, with the rest looked up from reference TRBV9 and TRBJ2-1, is DSGVTQTPKHLITATGQRVTLRCSPRSGDLSVYWYQQSLDQGLQFLIQYYNGEERAKGNILERFSAQQFPDLHSELNLSSLELGDSALYFCASSVFPGGGLDEQFFGPGTRLTVL.